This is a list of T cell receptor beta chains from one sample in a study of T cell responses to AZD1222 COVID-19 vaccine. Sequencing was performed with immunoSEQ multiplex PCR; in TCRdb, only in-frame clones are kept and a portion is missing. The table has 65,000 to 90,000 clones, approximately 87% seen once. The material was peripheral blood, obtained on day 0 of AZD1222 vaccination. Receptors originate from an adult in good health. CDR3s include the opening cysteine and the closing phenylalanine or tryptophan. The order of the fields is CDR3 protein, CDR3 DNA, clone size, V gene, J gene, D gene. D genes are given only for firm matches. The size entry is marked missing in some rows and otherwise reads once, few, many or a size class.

CARSPPRGNQPQHF	TGTGCCAGAAGCCCCCCCAGGGGCAATCAGCCCCAGCATTTT	few	TRBV7-5	TRBJ1-5	NA
CASSLGTAGNTIYF	TGTGCCAGCAGCTTGGGGACAGCCGGAAACACCATATATTTT	once	TRBV7-2	TRBJ1-3	TRBD1
CASSLGSGGDGNTIYF	TGTGCCAGCAGCTTAGGGTCGGGAGGAGATGGAAACACCATATATTTT	once	TRBV7-6	TRBJ1-3	NA
CASSTDGGGEKLNEQFF	TGTGCCAGCAGTACGGACGGCGGGGGTGAGAAATTGAATGAGCAGTTCTTC	NA	TRBV6-7	TRBJ2-1	TRBD2
CASIGPGNSPLHF	TGTGCCAGTATTGGGCCGGGTAATTCACCCCTCCACTTT	NA	TRBV25-1	TRBJ1-6	NA
CASSPPTGTGGNQPQHF	TGTGCCAGCTCACCCCCCACCGGGACAGGGGGAAATCAGCCCCAGCATTTT	NA	TRBV18	TRBJ1-5	TRBD1
CASSLQGGGLGTEAFF	TGCGCCAGCAGCCTCCAGGGGGGGGGACTGGGCACTGAAGCTTTCTTT	NA	TRBV23-1	TRBJ1-1	TRBD1
CASSPRDTRNTEAFF	TGCGCCAGCAGCCCGCGGGACACCCGCAACACTGAAGCTTTCTTT	NA	TRBV5-1	TRBJ1-1	NA
CASGGRAQPRGGELFF	TGTGCCAGTGGGGGGCGTGCCCAGCCTCGGGGCGGGGAGCTGTTTTTT	NA	TRBV19	TRBJ2-2	NA
CAWTHNTGELFF	TGTGCCTGGACTCACAACACCGGGGAGCTGTTTTTT	NA	TRBV30	TRBJ2-2	NA
CASSYSTGFAIYF	TGTGCCAGCAGTTACTCGACGGGGTTTGCCATATATTTT	NA	TRBV6-5	TRBJ1-3	NA
CASSLTDVLGYTF	TGTGCCAGCAGCTTAACTGATGTCCTTGGCTACACCTTC	NA	TRBV11-2	TRBJ1-2	NA
CAWSVASGVGGTQYF	TGTGCCTGGAGTGTCGCTAGCGGGGTTGGGGGTACGCAGTATTTT	NA	TRBV30	TRBJ2-3	TRBD2
CAISESRDGIYEQYF	TGTGCCATCAGTGAGTCCCGGGACGGAATTTACGAGCAGTACTTC	NA	TRBV10-3	TRBJ2-7	NA
CASSLSGSSTNEKLFF	TGTGCCAGCAGTTTATCTGGATCTTCAACTAATGAAAAACTGTTTTTT	NA	TRBV28	TRBJ1-4	NA
CASSPPGGSGNTIYF	TGTGCCAGCAGCCCCCCGGGGGGCTCTGGAAACACCATATATTTT	NA	TRBV13	TRBJ1-3	NA
CASSEKAGYAVAYEQYF	TGTGCCAGCAGTGAAAAGGCAGGGTATGCGGTCGCCTACGAGCAGTACTTC	NA	TRBV6-1	TRBJ2-7	NA
CASSLLGGSFETQYF	TGTGCCAGCAGCTTATTGGGCGGGAGTTTTGAGACCCAGTACTTC	NA	TRBV7-6	TRBJ2-5	TRBD2
CASSAGQGNTEAFF	TGTGCCAGCAGCGCAGGACAGGGCAACACTGAAGCTTTCTTT	NA	TRBV28	TRBJ1-1	TRBD1
CASSLGQGDSPLHF	TGCGCCAGCAGCCTCGGACAGGGGGATTCACCCCTCCACTTT	NA	TRBV5-1	TRBJ1-6	TRBD1
CASRRGDSYNEQFF	TGTGCCAGCAGGCGGGGGGACTCCTACAATGAGCAGTTCTTC	NA	TRBV27	TRBJ2-1	TRBD2
CASSQSGSSYEQYF	TGTGCCAGCAGTCAGAGCGGGAGCTCCTACGAGCAGTACTTC	NA	TRBV2	TRBJ2-7	TRBD2
CAWSRGQVGQPQHF	TGTGCCTGGAGTAGGGGACAGGTAGGACAGCCCCAGCATTTT	few	TRBV30	TRBJ1-5	TRBD1
CASSFAGFETQYF	TGTGCCAGCAGTTTCGCAGGGTTCGAGACCCAGTACTTC	NA	TRBV28	TRBJ2-5	NA
CASHRWVTIYF	TGTGCCAGCCATCGCTGGGTCACCATATATTTT	NA	TRBV28	TRBJ1-3	NA
CASSYSDSLNEKLFF	TGTGCCAGCAGTTACTCCGACAGTCTTAATGAAAAACTGTTTTTT	NA	TRBV6-6	TRBJ1-4	NA
CASSLYFAVTGGYNEQYF	TGTGCCAGCAGTTTATATTTTGCTGTGACAGGAGGTTACAACGAGCAGTACTTC	few	TRBV28	TRBJ2-7	NA
CASSLRTGGAYTEAFF	TGTGCCAGCAGCCTCCGGACAGGGGGCGCCTACACTGAAGCTTTCTTT	NA	TRBV3-1/TRBV3-2	TRBJ1-1	TRBD1
CASSHGQGDQPQHF	TGTGCCAGCTCACATGGGCAGGGGGATCAGCCCCAGCATTTT	NA	TRBV18	TRBJ1-5	TRBD1
CASSAGIYNYGYTF	TGTGCCAGTAGCGCAGGGATATATAACTATGGCTACACCTTC	NA	TRBV19	TRBJ1-2	NA
CSALGTSGRATYNEQFF	TGCAGCGCCTTAGGGACTAGCGGGAGGGCCACTTACAATGAGCAGTTCTTC	NA	TRBV29-1	TRBJ2-1	TRBD2
CASSYSSSGPSNEQFF	TGTGCCAGCAGTTACTCGTCTAGCGGCCCCTCGAATGAGCAGTTCTTC	once	TRBV6-5	TRBJ2-1	TRBD2
CASSQTSGGWGDTQYF	TGTGCCAGCAGCCAGACTAGCGGGGGATGGGGAGATACGCAGTATTTT	NA	TRBV7-2	TRBJ2-3	TRBD2
CASSLAAGRQDISYF	TGTGCCAGCAGCTTAGCGGCGGGAAGACAGGACATCTCTTATTTT	NA	TRBV7-8	TRBJ2-3	NA
CASSQALDSRSSWYF	TGTGCCAGCAGCCAAGCTCTGGACAGCCGGAGCAGTTGGTACTTC	NA	TRBV3-1/TRBV3-2	TRBJ2-7	NA
CASSPRTSGSTSPDTQYF	TGTGCCAGCAGCCCCAGGACTAGCGGGAGCACCTCTCCAGATACGCAGTATTTT	NA	TRBV3-1/TRBV3-2	TRBJ2-3	TRBD2
CASSFRQSNQPQHF	TGTGCCAGCAGTTTCAGACAGAGCAATCAGCCCCAGCATTTT	NA	TRBV27	TRBJ1-5	NA
CASNLRQNSGNTIYF	TGTGCCAGCAATCTGAGACAAAACTCTGGAAACACCATATATTTT	NA	TRBV28	TRBJ1-3	NA
CASSLYETRYEQYF	TGTGCCAGCAGTCTCTATGAAACCCGATACGAGCAGTACTTC	NA	TRBV2	TRBJ2-7	NA
CASSLVGRAGADTQYF	TGTGCCAGCAGCTTAGTAGGGAGGGCAGGAGCAGATACGCAGTATTTT	few	TRBV11-2	TRBJ2-3	TRBD2
CASRQGPGTGNTGELFF	TGCGCCAGCAGGCAAGGGCCCGGGACAGGGAACACCGGGGAGCTGTTTTTT	NA	TRBV5-1	TRBJ2-2	TRBD1